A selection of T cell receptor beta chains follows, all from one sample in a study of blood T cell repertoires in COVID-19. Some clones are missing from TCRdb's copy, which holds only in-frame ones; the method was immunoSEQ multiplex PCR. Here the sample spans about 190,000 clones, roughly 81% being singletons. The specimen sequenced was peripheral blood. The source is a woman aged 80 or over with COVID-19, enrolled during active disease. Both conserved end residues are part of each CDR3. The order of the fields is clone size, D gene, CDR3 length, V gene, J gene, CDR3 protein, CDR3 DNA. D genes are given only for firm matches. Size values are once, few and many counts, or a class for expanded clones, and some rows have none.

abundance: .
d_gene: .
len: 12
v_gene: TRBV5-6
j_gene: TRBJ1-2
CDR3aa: CASSPDSYGYTF
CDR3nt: TGTGCCAGCAGCCCGGACAGCTATGGCTACACCTTC

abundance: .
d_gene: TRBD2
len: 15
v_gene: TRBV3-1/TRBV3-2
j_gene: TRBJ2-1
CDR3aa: CASSWVTSGSIEQFF
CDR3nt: TGTGCCAGCAGCTGGGTGACTAGCGGGAGTATTGAGCAGTTCTTC

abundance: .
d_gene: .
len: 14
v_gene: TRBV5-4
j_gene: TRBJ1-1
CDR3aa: CASSLRGRGTEAFF
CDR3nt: TGTGCCAGCAGCTTGAGGGGGAGGGGGACTGAAGCTTTCTTT

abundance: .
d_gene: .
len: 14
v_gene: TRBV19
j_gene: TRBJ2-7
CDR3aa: CASSIVARSYEQYF
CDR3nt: TGTGCCAGTAGTATAGTTGCCAGATCCTACGAGCAGTACTTC

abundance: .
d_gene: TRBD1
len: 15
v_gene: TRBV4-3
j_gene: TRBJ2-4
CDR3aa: CASSQEQGAVNIQYF
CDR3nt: TGCGCCAGCAGCCAAGAACAGGGGGCGGTAAACATTCAGTACTTC

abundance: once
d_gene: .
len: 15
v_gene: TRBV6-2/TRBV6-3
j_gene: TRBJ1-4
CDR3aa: CASSYGAGLGEKLFF
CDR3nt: TGTGCCAGCAGTTACGGGGCTGGATTGGGTGAAAAACTGTTTTTT

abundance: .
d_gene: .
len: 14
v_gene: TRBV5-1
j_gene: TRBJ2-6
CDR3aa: CASSLLSGANVLTF
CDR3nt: TGCGCCAGCAGCTTGTTATCTGGGGCCAACGTCCTGACTTTC

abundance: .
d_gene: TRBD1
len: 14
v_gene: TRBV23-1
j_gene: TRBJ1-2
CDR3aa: CASSQRGQGNGYTF
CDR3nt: TGCGCCAGCAGTCAAAGGGGACAGGGGAATGGCTACACCTTC

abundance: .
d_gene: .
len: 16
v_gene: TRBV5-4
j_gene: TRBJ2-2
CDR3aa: CASRKAAPMNTGELFF
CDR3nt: TGTGCCAGCAGAAAAGCCGCCCCGATGAACACCGGGGAGCTGTTTTTT

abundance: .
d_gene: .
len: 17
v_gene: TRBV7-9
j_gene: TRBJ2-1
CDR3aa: CASSSRAGQKAYNEQFF
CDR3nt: TGTGCCAGCAGCAGCCGTGCGGGACAGAAGGCGTACAATGAGCAGTTCTTC

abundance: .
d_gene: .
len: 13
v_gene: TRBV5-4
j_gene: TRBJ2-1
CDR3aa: CASSLDQGGEQFF
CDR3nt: TGTGCCAGCAGCTTGGACCAGGGTGGTGAGCAGTTCTTC

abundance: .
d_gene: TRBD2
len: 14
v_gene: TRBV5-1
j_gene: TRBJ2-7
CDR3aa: CASSAGLGGYEQYF
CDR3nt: TGCGCCAGCAGTGCGGGACTAGGAGGGTACGAGCAGTACTTC

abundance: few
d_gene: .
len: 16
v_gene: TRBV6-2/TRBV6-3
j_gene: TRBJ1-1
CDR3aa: CASSYSFTAMNTEAFF
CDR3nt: TGTGCCAGCAGTTACTCATTTACAGCCATGAACACTGAAGCTTTCTTT

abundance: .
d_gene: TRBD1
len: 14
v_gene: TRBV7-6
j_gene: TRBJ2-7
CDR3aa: CASSSRDSSYEQYF
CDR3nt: TGTGCCAGCAGCTCCCGGGACAGCTCCTACGAGCAGTACTTC

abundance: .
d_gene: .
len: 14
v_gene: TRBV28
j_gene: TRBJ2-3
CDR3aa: CASSFTASTDTQYF
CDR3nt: TGTGCCAGCAGTTTCACAGCAAGCACAGATACGCAGTATTTT

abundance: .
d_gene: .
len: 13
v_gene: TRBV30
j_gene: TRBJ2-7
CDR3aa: CAWRDHDRRLKYF
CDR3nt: TGTGCCTGGAGAGACCATGACAGGAGGCTGAAGTACTTC

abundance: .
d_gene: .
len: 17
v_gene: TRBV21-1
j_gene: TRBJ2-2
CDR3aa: CASSPRDRDRGPGELFF
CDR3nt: TGTGCCAGCAGCCCCCGGGACAGGGATAGAGGTCCCGGGGAGCTGTTTTTT

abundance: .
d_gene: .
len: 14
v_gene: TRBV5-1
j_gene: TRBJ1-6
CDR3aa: CASSLYPGNSPLHF
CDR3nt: TGCGCCAGCAGCTTGTATCCAGGCAATTCACCCCTCCACTTT

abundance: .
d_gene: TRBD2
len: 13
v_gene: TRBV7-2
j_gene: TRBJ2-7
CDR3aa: CASSLAGGYEQYF
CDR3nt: TGTGCCAGCAGCCTAGCGGGAGGGTACGAGCAGTACTTC

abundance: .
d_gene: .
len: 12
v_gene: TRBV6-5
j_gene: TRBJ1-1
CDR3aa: CASKRGSTEAFF
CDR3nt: TGTGCCAGCAAAAGGGGCAGCACTGAAGCTTTCTTT

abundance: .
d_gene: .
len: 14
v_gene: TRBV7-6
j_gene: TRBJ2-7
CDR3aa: CASSLGQRSYEQYF
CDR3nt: TGTGCCAGCAGCTTAGGCCAGCGCTCCTACGAGCAGTACTTC

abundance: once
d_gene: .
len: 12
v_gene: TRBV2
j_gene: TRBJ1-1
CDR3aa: CASSEVTGEAFF
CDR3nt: TGTGCCAGCAGTGAAGTTACAGGGGAAGCTTTCTTT

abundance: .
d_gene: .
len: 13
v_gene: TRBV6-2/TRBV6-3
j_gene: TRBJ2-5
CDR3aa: CASSSGLRETQYF
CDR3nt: TGTGCCAGCAGCTCGGGACTGAGGGAGACCCAGTACTTC

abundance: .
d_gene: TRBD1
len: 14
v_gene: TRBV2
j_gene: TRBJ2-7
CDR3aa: CASESGQAPYEQYF
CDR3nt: TGTGCCAGCGAGTCGGGACAGGCTCCCTACGAGCAGTACTTC

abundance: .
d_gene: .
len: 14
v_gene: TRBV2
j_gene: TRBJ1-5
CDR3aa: CASSEASRVGPQHF
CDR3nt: TGTGCCAGCAGTGAAGCGAGCAGGGTGGGGCCCCAGCATTTT

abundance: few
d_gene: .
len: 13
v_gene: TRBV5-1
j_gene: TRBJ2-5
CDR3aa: CASTSGGQETQYF
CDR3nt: TGCGCCAGCACCTCTGGGGGGCAAGAGACCCAGTACTTC

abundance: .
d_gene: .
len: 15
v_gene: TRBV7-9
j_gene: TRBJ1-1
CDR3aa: CASSLEGGRGTEAFF
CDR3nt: TGTGCCAGCAGCTTAGAGGGAGGTCGAGGGACTGAAGCTTTCTTT

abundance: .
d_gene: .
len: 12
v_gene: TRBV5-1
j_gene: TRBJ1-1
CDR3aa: CASSLPSTEAFF
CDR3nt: TGCGCCAGCTCCCTCCCCTCCACTGAAGCTTTCTTT

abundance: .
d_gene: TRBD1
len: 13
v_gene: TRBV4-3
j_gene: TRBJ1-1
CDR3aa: CASSPGQGAEAFF
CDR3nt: TGCGCCAGCAGCCCGGGACAGGGGGCCGAAGCTTTCTTT

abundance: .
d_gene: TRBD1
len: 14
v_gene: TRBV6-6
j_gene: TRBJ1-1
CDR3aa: CASRLRQGGTEAFF
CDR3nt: TGTGCCAGCAGACTCAGACAGGGGGGCACTGAAGCTTTCTTT

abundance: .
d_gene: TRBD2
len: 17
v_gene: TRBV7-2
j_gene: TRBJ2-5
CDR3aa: CASSPRLAGGARETQYF
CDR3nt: TGTGCCAGCAGCCCCCGACTAGCGGGGGGAGCAAGAGAGACCCAGTACTTC

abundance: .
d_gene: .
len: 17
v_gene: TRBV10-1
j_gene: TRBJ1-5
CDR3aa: CASSFTGIRYSNQPQHF
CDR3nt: TGCGCCAGCAGCTTTACAGGGATCCGATATAGCAATCAGCCCCAGCATTTT

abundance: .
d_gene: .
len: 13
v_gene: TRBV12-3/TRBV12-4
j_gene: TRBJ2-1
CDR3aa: CASSLGAYNEQFF
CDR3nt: TGTGCCAGCAGTTTAGGGGCATACAATGAGCAGTTCTTC

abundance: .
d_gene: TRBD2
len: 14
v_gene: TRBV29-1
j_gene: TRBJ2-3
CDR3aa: CSVHGTSSTDTQYF
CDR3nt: TGCAGCGTACACGGGACTAGCAGCACAGATACGCAGTATTTT

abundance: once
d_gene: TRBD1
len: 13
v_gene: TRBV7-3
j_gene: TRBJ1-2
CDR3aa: CASSLRQGYGYTF
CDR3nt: TGTGCCAGCAGCTTACGACAGGGATATGGCTACACCTTC

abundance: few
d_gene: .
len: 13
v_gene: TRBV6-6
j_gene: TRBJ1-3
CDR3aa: CASSYTGGNTIYF
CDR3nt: TGTGCCAGCAGTTACACAGGAGGAAACACCATATATTTT

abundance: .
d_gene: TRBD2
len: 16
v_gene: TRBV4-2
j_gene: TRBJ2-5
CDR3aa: CASSQDWLAGEETQYF
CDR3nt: TGTGCCAGCAGCCAAGATTGGCTAGCGGGGGAAGAGACCCAGTACTTC

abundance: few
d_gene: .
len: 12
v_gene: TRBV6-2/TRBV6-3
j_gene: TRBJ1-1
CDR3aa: CASSYKGAKAFF
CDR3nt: TGTGCCAGCAGTTACAAAGGGGCGAAAGCTTTCTTT

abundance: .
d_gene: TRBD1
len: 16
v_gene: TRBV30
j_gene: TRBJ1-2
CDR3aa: CAWSLLLGQGASGYTF
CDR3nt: TGTGCCTGGAGTCTTCTCCTGGGACAGGGGGCGTCGGGCTACACCTTC

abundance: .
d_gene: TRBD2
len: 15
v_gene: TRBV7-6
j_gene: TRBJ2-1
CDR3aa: CASSLARLAVWEQFF
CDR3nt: TGTGCCAGCAGCTTAGCCCGACTAGCGGTGTGGGAGCAGTTCTTC

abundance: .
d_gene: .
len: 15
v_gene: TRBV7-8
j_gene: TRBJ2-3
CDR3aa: CASSLTGSSTDTQYF
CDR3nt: TGTGCCAGCAGCTTAACCGGGTCTAGCACAGATACGCAGTATTTT

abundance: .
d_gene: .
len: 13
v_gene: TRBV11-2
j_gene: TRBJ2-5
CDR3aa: CASSARGQETQYF
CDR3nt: TGTGCCAGCAGCGCTCGAGGCCAAGAGACCCAGTACTTC

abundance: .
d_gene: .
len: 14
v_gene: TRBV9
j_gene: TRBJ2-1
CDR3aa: CASSPWDLSYEQFF
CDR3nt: TGTGCCAGCAGCCCTTGGGACTTATCCTATGAGCAGTTCTTC

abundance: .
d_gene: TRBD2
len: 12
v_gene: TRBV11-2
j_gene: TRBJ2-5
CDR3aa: CASSWDYETQYF
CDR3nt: TGTGCCAGCAGCTGGGACTATGAGACCCAGTACTTC

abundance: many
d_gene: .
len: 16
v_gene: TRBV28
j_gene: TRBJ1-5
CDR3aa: CASRQASEYSNQPQHF
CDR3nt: TGTGCCAGCAGGCAAGCGAGCGAGTATAGCAATCAGCCCCAGCATTTT

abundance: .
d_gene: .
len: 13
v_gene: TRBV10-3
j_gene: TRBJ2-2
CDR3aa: CAISVTGNGELFF
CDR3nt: TGTGCCATCAGCGTTACAGGGAACGGGGAGCTGTTTTTT

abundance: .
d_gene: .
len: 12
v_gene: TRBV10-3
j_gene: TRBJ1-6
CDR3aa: CAISESGAPLHF
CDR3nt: TGTGCCATCAGTGAGTCAGGGGCCCCCCTCCACTTT

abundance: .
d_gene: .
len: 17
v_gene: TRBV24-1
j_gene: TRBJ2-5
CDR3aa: CATSVLPVRTVRETQYF
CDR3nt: TGTGCCACCAGTGTCTTGCCGGTGCGGACAGTAAGAGAGACCCAGTACTTC

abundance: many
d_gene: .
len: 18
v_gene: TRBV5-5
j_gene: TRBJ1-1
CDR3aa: CASSLYAGRVDDSTEAFF
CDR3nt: TGTGCCAGCAGCTTGTATGCAGGGCGAGTCGATGACTCCACTGAAGCTTTCTTT

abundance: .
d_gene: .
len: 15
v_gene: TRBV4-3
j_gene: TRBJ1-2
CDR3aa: CASSQDGTGDYGYTF
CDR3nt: TGCGCCAGCAGCCAAGATGGAACGGGGGACTATGGCTACACCTTC

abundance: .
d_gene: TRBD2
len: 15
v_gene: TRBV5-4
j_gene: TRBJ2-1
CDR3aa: CASSLSGGGYNEQFF
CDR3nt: TGTGCCAGCAGCTTAAGCGGGGGGGGTTACAATGAGCAGTTCTTC

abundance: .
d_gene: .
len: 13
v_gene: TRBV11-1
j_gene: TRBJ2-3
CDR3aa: CASSFTVTDTQYF
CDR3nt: TGTGCCAGCAGCTTCACAGTCACAGATACGCAGTATTTT

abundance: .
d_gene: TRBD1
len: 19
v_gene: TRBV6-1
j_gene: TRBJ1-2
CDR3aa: CASSAADEGTGNLNYGYTF
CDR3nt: TGTGCCAGCAGTGCCGCCGACGAAGGGACAGGGAATTTAAACTATGGCTACACCTTC

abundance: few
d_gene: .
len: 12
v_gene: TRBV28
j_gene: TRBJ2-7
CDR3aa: CASSSNTYEQYF
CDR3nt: TGTGCCAGCAGTTCTAATACCTACGAGCAGTACTTC

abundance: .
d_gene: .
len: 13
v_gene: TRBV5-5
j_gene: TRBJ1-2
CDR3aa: CASSFSAGRGYTF
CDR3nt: TGTGCCAGCAGCTTTTCTGCCGGGAGAGGCTACACGTTC

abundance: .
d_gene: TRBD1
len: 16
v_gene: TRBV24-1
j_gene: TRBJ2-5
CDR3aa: CATSDRDRGPQETQYF
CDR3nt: TGTGCCACCAGTGATCGGGACAGGGGGCCTCAAGAGACCCAGTACTTC

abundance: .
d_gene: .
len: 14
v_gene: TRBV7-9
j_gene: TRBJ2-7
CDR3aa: CASSFGRAPYEQYF
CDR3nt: TGTGCCAGCAGCTTCGGCAGGGCACCCTACGAGCAGTACTTC

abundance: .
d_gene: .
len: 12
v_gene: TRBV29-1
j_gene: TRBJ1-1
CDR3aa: CSVDGAGLEAFF
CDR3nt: TGCAGCGTTGATGGGGCAGGGCTTGAAGCTTTCTTT

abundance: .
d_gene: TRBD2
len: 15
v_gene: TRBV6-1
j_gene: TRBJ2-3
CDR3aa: CASSEGLASTDTQYF
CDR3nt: TGTGCCAGCAGTGAGGGACTAGCGAGCACAGATACGCAGTATTTT

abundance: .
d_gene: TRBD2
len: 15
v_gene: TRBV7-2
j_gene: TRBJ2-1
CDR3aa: CASSSRGGLFYEQFF
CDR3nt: TGTGCCAGCAGTTCACGGGGGGGCCTATTCTATGAGCAGTTCTTC